This TCR beta chain is from a study of T cell responses to AZD1222 COVID-19 vaccine. The assay was immunoSEQ multiplex PCR, and TCRdb's table has in-frame clones only and misses some. The sample has about 140,000 clones, roughly 90% seen once. This clonotype was sampled from an adult in good health. Here the sequenced sample was peripheral blood, taken on day 0 of AZD1222 vaccination.

The CDR3, as DNA: TGTGCCAGCAGCAAAGCAGGACGGGACAGAGGGCCTGAAAAACTGTTTTTT. Translated, it gives CASSKAGRDRGPEKLFF. The chain joins TRBV21-1 to TRBJ1-4; the tabulated D call, TRBD1, remains unverified against the DNA. TRBV21-1 is recorded as a pseudogene. This CDR3 has 17 residues.